The rows below give T cell receptor beta chains drawn from one sample of a study of blood T cells in healthy people across ages. TCRdb re-analysed the 5' RACE reads in MiXCR, keeping a single row per CDR3 protein. The table records around 320,000 distinct CDR3 sequences, roughly 27% of them present only once. The sample taken for sequencing was blood. Every receptor here comes from an older woman in good health. The CDR3 runs from the conserved cysteine through the conserved F or W. D genes are given only for firm matches. The size of a clone is reported for some rows only, either as once, few or many, or as a class for expanded clones.

V gene	D gene	J gene	clone size	CDR3 DNA	CDR3 protein
TRBV5-1	TRBD1	TRBJ2-1	few	TGCGCCAGTAAGGGGACAGGGTCCTACAATGAGCAGTTCTTC	CASKGTGSYNEQFF
TRBV6-2/TRBV6-3	NA	TRBJ2-1	few	TGTGCCAGCAGTTACTACAGTTACAATGAGCAGTTCTTC	CASSYYSYNEQFF
TRBV20-1	TRBD2	TRBJ2-7	few	TGCAGTGTACACCGGGACTACACTTACGAGCAGTACTTC	CSVHRDYTYEQYF
TRBV7-2	TRBD1	TRBJ1-4	NA	TGTGCCAGCAGCTTCGCCGCACAGGGGGGGACCAATGAAAAACTGTTTTTT	CASSFAAQGGTNEKLFF
TRBV5-1	NA	TRBJ2-1	NA	TGCGCCAGCAGCCAGGGTTTCTACAATGAGCAGTTCTTC	CASSQGFYNEQFF
TRBV20-1	TRBD1	TRBJ1-2	NA	TGCAGTGCTAACACCCCAGGGGGGAGCTATGGCTACACCTTC	CSANTPGGSYGYTF
TRBV18	TRBD2	TRBJ2-7	few	TGTGCCAGCTCACCACAGAGCGGGAGACTCTACGAGCAGTACTTC	CASSPQSGRLYEQYF
TRBV7-2	NA	TRBJ1-1	NA	TGTGCCAGCAGGTTAACACAGGGAATCGGAGCTTTCTTT	CASRLTQGIGAFF
TRBV14	NA	TRBJ2-7	NA	TGTGCCAGCAGCCAAGGGACTTTAAGCTCCTACGAGCAGTACTTC	CASSQGTLSSYEQYF
TRBV7-9	NA	TRBJ1-2	NA	TGTGCCAGCAGCCCCCCCTCCTATGGCTACACCTTC	CASSPPSYGYTF
TRBV20-1	NA	TRBJ2-5	NA	TGCAGTGTTGGAGGACAGAACTCGGGAGTGGGGCAAGAGACCCAGTACTTC	CSVGGQNSGVGQETQYF
TRBV21-1	NA	TRBJ2-1	few	TGTGCCAGCCCCCTTTCCCTAGGGGGGGCCGAGGACAATGAGCAGTTCTTC	CASPLSLGGAEDNEQFF
TRBV29-1	NA	TRBJ1-4	many	TGCAGCGTAAGCGGACAGTTAGATAATGAAAAACTGTTTTTT	CSVSGQLDNEKLFF
TRBV5-1	NA	TRBJ2-5	few	TGCGCCAGCAGCTTGGCCGACGCCAGACAAGAGACCCAGTACTTC	CASSLADARQETQYF
TRBV20-1	TRBD2	TRBJ2-5	NA	TGCAGTGTCAGAGCCCCTAGCGGGAGGGAGACCCAGTACTTC	CSVRAPSGRETQYF
TRBV6-2/TRBV6-3	NA	TRBJ2-2	many	TGTGCCAGCAGTTACTACAGGGTTGCGAACACCGGGGAGCTGTTTTTT	CASSYYRVANTGELFF
TRBV10-3	TRBD2	TRBJ2-7	NA	TGTGCCATCAGTAGTAGTAGCGGGGGACTCTACGAGCAGTACTTC	CAISSSSGGLYEQYF
TRBV20-1	NA	TRBJ2-5	many	TGCAGTGCCCTAGATATCCAACAAGAGACCCAGTACTTC	CSALDIQQETQYF
TRBV20-1	TRBD1	TRBJ2-6	NA	TGCAGTGCTATACCCAGGGGGACGAGCTTTGGGGCCAACGTCCTGACTTTC	CSAIPRGTSFGANVLTF
TRBV6-1	NA	TRBJ2-5	NA	TGTGCCAGCAGTTTGACAATCCCGAGGGAGACCCAGTACTTC	CASSLTIPRETQYF
TRBV7-3	NA	TRBJ2-1	few	TGTGCCAGCAGCTTAAAGGGGGGGAATAATGAGCAGTTCTTC	CASSLKGGNNEQFF
TRBV2	TRBD1	TRBJ1-5	NA	TGTGCCAGCAGTTCTGACAGGGGAAACAATCAGCCCCAGCATTTT	CASSSDRGNNQPQHF
TRBV7-2	TRBD2	TRBJ2-5	NA	TGTGCCAGCAGCCCCCAGACTAGCCTGCAGACCCAGTACTTC	CASSPQTSLQTQYF
TRBV20-1	NA	TRBJ1-4	NA	TGCAGTGCTAGAGACCGTCCTGGACCGACTAATGAAAAACTGTTTTTT	CSARDRPGPTNEKLFF
TRBV18	TRBD2	TRBJ2-5	NA	TGTGCCAGCTCATCTGAGGGACTAGCGGGAGTTTTATTGACCCAGTACTTC	CASSSEGLAGVLLTQYF
TRBV7-2	NA	TRBJ2-3	NA	TGTGCCAGCAGGTACCGAATAGTGACAGATACGCAGTATTTT	CASRYRIVTDTQYF
TRBV7-9	NA	TRBJ1-4	NA	TGTGCCAGCAGCTTAAGGGGAGGTACTGAAAAACTGTTTTTT	CASSLRGGTEKLFF
TRBV20-1	NA	TRBJ1-1	once	TGCAGTGCTAGAGATCTTAGGGGTTACGGTGAAGCTTTCTTT	CSARDLRGYGEAFF
TRBV7-2	NA	TRBJ2-5	medium-sized	TGTGCCAGCAGCCCCTTCCTGGAGACCCAGTACTTC	CASSPFLETQYF
TRBV6-6	NA	TRBJ2-5	many	TGTGCCAGCAGTTACGCTGGGGGCTTAGAGACCCAGTACTTC	CASSYAGGLETQYF
TRBV9	NA	TRBJ2-1	few	TGTGCCAGCAGCGTAGACCAGAGGGACTACAATGAGCAGTTCTTC	CASSVDQRDYNEQFF
TRBV11-2	NA	TRBJ1-4	NA	TGTGCCAGCAGCTTCGGGTATGAAAAACTGTTTTTT	CASSFGYEKLFF
TRBV10-2	NA	TRBJ1-3	NA	TGCGCCAGCAAGGTTGGACTAACGAGCTCTGGAAACACCATATATTTT	CASKVGLTSSGNTIYF
TRBV6-1	NA	TRBJ2-1	NA	TGTGCCAGCATTCAATCGGACACCTACTCCTACAATGAGCAGTCCTTC	CASIQSDTYSYNEQSF
TRBV27	NA	TRBJ1-5	NA	TGTGCCAGCAGTTACTTGGGGGGTGGAGGACTAGGGCCCCAGCATTTT	CASSYLGGGGLGPQHF
TRBV11-2	TRBD2	TRBJ2-5	many	TGTGCCAGCAGCTTAAGTAGCGGGGCGGTGGAGACCCAGTACTTC	CASSLSSGAVETQYF
TRBV7-2	TRBD2	TRBJ2-7	NA	TGTGCCAGCAGCTCTAGGGAGGGACTAGCGGGAGGCGAGCAGTACTTC	CASSSREGLAGGEQYF
TRBV16	NA	TRBJ1-2	few	TGTGCCAGCAGCCGGACAGTCAATGGCTACACCTTC	CASSRTVNGYTF
TRBV24-1	TRBD2	TRBJ2-5	few	TGTGCCACCTGGCGGGGGGACCAAGAGACCCAGTACTTC	CATWRGDQETQYF
TRBV2	NA	TRBJ2-5	NA	TGTGCCAGCGGAAGGCTAGAGACCCAGTACTTC	CASGRLETQYF
TRBV6-6	NA	TRBJ2-1	few	TGTGCCAGCAGTTATAGGCTCCGCGATGAGCAGTTCTTC	CASSYRLRDEQFF
TRBV6-1	TRBD2	TRBJ2-2	many	TGTGCCAGCAGCTCAACTAGCGGGAGGGTAGGGGAGCTGTTTTTT	CASSSTSGRVGELFF
TRBV7-8	TRBD1	TRBJ2-3	medium-sized	TGTGCCAGCAGCTTTCAAGGGGGACAGGGACCCCAAGGTGCGCAGTATTTT	CASSFQGGQGPQGAQYF
TRBV29-1	NA	TRBJ2-3	NA	TGCAGCACTCTTGAAAGGGCTAGCAGTCTCACAGATACGCAGTATTTT	CSTLERASSLTDTQYF
TRBV4-3	TRBD1	TRBJ1-5	few	TGCGCCAGCAGCCAAGGTGGGCAGGGGGACCAGCCCCAGCATTTT	CASSQGGQGDQPQHF
TRBV6-5	NA	TRBJ2-7	NA	TGTGCCAGCAGTTACTCCTACGGGGTTGGGGAGCAGTACTTC	CASSYSYGVGEQYF
TRBV29-1	NA	TRBJ1-4	many	TGCAGCGGCAAACAGGGCTCTAATGAAAAACTGTTTTTT	CSGKQGSNEKLFF
TRBV28	TRBD1	TRBJ2-5	few	TGTGCCAGCAGACCGGGACAGGCGGTATTGGAGACCCAGTACTTC	CASRPGQAVLETQYF
TRBV7-2	TRBD1	TRBJ2-3	NA	TGTGCCAGCAGCTCACAGGGGCTGATGGCAGATACGCAGTATTTT	CASSSQGLMADTQYF
TRBV7-3	NA	TRBJ2-1	NA	TGTGCCAGCAGCCAAGGGACCGGCCTGGGGGGTGAGCAGTTCTTC	CASSQGTGLGGEQFF
TRBV10-3	TRBD2	TRBJ2-3	few	TGTGCCATCAGTGCTCAGGCAGCGGGAGGCGATACGCAGTATTTT	CAISAQAAGGDTQYF
TRBV5-1	TRBD1	TRBJ1-1	once	TGCGCCAGCAGCTTGCTTGGGACAGCGAACACTGAAGCTTTCTTT	CASSLLGTANTEAFF
TRBV7-8	NA	TRBJ1-1	many	TGTGCCAGCAGCTCTCAGGGCTTGGCTGAAGCTTTCTTT	CASSSQGLAEAFF
TRBV7-8	NA	TRBJ2-1	few	TGTGCCAGCAGCTTCAGGCCCGGCGAGCAGTTCTTC	CASSFRPGEQFF